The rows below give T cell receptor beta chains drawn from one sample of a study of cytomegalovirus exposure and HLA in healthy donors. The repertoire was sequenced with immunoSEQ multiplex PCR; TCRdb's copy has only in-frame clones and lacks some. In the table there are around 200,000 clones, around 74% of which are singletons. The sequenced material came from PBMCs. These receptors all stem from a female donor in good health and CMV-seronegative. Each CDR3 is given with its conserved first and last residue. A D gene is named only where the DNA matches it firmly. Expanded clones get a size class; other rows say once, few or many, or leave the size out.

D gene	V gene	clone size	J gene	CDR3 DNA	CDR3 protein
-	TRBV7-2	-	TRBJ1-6	TGTGCCAGCAGCTTTGTGGCGGACACAGATTCACCCCTCCACTTT	CASSFVADTDSPLHF
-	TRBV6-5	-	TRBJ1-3	TGTGCCAGCAGTTACTCGTCAGGGCGCTCTGGAAACACCATATATTTT	CASSYSSGRSGNTIYF
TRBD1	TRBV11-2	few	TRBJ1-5	TGTGCCAGCAGCTTATACAGGGGGCCCAATCAGCCCCAGCATTTT	CASSLYRGPNQPQHF
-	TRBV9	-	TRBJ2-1	TGTGCCAGCAGCGCCAGCCTGGGACAAACTAATGAGCAGTTCTTC	CASSASLGQTNEQFF
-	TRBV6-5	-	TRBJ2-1	TGTGCCAGCAGTTACGGCAGGGCGGGGAATGAGCAGTTCTTC	CASSYGRAGNEQFF
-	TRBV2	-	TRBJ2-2	TGTGCCAGCAGGGGCGGGGCGAACACCGGGGAGCTGTTTTTT	CASRGGANTGELFF
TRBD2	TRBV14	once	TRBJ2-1	TGTGCCAGCAGCCAACACTTAGCGGGGGGGACCCCCAATGAGCAGTTCTTC	CASSQHLAGGTPNEQFF
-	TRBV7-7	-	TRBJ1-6	TGTGCTAGCAGCCTTTCACCGGATTCACCCCTCCACTTT	CASSLSPDSPLHF
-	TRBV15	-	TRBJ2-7	TGTGCCACCAGCGCCAACTACTACGAGCAGTACTTC	CATSANYYEQYF
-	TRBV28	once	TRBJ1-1	TGTGCCAGCAGCTCTAACACTGAAGCTTTCTTT	CASSSNTEAFF
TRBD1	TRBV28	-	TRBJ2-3	TGTGCCAGCAGTCGACAGGGCCCCGTCACAGATACGCAGTATTTT	CASSRQGPVTDTQYF
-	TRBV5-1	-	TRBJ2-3	TGCGCCAGCAGCTTGGGGGCAGTGATCGGCACAGATACGCAGTATTTT	CASSLGAVIGTDTQYF
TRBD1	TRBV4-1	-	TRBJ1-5	TGCGCCAGCAGCCAAGGGCCGCAGGGGGATCAGCCCCAGCATTTT	CASSQGPQGDQPQHF
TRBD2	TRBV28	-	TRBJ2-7	TGTGCCAGCACAGGCGGGGGGCCCTACGAGCAGTACTTC	CASTGGGPYEQYF
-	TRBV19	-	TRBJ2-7	TGTGCCAGTAGCCTCCGGGGAACCTACGAGCAGTACTTC	CASSLRGTYEQYF
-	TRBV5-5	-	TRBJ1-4	TGTGCCAGCAGCTTGAATTCACAGGAAAAACTGTTTTTT	CASSLNSQEKLFF
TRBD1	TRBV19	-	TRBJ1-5	TGTGCCAGTAGTATCGGCTGGACAGGGGCTAGCAATCAGCCCCAGCATTTT	CASSIGWTGASNQPQHF
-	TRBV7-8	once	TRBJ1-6	TGTGCCAGCAGCTCCAGGTGGCCGGGGAATTCACCCCTCCACTTT	CASSSRWPGNSPLHF
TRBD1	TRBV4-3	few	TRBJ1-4	TGCGCCAGCAGCCAAGAGGGACAGTTGGGAAATGAAAAACTGTTTTTT	CASSQEGQLGNEKLFF
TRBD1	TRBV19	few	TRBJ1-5	TGTGCCAGTACCGGACAGGTTAGCAATCAGCCCCAGCATTTT	CASTGQVSNQPQHF
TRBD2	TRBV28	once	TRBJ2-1	TGTGCCAGCAGTTCCCTGGGACTAGCGGGAGAGGCCGGTGAGCAGTTCTTC	CASSSLGLAGEAGEQFF
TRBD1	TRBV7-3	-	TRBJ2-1	TGTGCCAGCAGCTTCGACAGGGATGCGCATGAGCAGTTCTTC	CASSFDRDAHEQFF
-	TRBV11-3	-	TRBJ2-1	TGTGCCAGCAGCCGAGGGTCCGTTAATGAGCAGTTCTTC	CASSRGSVNEQFF
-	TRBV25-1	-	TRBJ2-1	TGTGCCAGCAGTGGCCCGGACTACCAGGCCTACAATGAGCAGTTCTTC	CASSGPDYQAYNEQFF
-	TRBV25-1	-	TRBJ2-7	TGTGCCAGCAGTGAACCCCTCGGTGGTAGCTCCTACGAGCAGTACTTC	CASSEPLGGSSYEQYF
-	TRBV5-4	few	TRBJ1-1	TGTGCCAGCAGCCAGCGGACAGCGAAGAACACTGAAGCTTTCTTT	CASSQRTAKNTEAFF
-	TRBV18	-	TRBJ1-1	TGTGCCAGCTCACCAAATTCGGGGAACACTGAAGCTTTCTTT	CASSPNSGNTEAFF
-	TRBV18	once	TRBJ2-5	TGTGCCAGCTCAAATGCGGCCCTAGGTCAATCGAGAGAGACCCAGTACTTC	CASSNAALGQSRETQYF
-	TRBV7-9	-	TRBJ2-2	TGTGCCAGCAGCTTACTGGGAGAGAACACCGGGGAGCTGTTTTTT	CASSLLGENTGELFF
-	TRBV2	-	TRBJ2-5	TGTGCCAGCACTGAGGGCAGCTACCCGGTGACCCAGTACTTC	CASTEGSYPVTQYF
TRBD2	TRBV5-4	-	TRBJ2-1	TGTGCCAGCAGCCCCAGGACTAGCGTTGAGCAGTTCTTC	CASSPRTSVEQFF